This T cell receptor (beta chain) was found in a study of OX40 agonist ivuxolimab in advanced cancers. With V trimmed by 2 bases and J by 5 bases, 7 bases remained unmatched. The V gene's germline CDR1 is SGHTA and CDR2 FQGTGA. The CDR3 runs to 16 residues. Blood draws occurred at baseline, cycle 4 day 1, and cycle 7 day 1. Clones were read by immunoSEQ multiplex PCR, and TCRdb kept only the in-frame ones, dropping some. The sample has thousands of clones, about four fifths seen once. The chain combines TRBV7-3 with TRBJ2-7, with TRBD1 matching over 12 bases. Sequenced here: CD4+ or CD8+ T cells sorted from blood, sampled in a trial of the OX40 agonist ivuxolimab. The TCR was taken from an adult with an advanced solid tumor such as melanoma, head and neck, liver or kidney cancer. CDR3 bases: TGTGCCAGCAGCTTAGGGACAGGGGGCCATGTTGACGAGCAGTACTTC. Protein: CASSLGTGGHVDEQYF.